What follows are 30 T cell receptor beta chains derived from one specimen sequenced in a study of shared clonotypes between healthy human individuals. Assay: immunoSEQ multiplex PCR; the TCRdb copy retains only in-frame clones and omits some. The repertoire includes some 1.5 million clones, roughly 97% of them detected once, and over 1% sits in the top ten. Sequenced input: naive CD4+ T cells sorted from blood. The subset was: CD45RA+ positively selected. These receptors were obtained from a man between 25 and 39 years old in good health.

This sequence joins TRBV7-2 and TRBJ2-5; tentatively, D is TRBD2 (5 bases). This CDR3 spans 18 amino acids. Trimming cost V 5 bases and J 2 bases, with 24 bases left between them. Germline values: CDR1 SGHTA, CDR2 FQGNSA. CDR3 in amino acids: CASSPNRAGWGYQETQYF. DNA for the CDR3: TGTGCCAGCAGCCCCAATAGGGCGGGTTGGGGTTATCAAGAGACCCAGTACTTC. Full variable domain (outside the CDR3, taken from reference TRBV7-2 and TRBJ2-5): GAGVSQSPSNKVTEKGKDVELRCDPISGHTALYWYRQSLGQGLEFLIYFQGNSAPDKSGLPSDRFSAERTGGSVSTLTIQRTQQEDSAVYLCASSPNRAGWGYQETQYFGPGTRLLVL.

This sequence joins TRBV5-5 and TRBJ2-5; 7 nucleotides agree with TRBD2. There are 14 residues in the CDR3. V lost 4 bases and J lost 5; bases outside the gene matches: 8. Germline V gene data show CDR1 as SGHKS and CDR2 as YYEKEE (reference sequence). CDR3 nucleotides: TGTGCCAGCAGCCCGGGACTACTGAACGAGACCCAGTACTTC. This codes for CASSPGLLNETQYF.

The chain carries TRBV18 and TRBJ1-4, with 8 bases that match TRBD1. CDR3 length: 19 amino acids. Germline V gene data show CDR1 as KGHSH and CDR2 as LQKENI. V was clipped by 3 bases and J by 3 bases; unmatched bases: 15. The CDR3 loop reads CASSPSLTGVYRSNEKLFF. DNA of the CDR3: TGTGCCAGCTCACCCTCCTTGACAGGGGTTTATCGGTCTAATGAAAAACTGTTTTTT.

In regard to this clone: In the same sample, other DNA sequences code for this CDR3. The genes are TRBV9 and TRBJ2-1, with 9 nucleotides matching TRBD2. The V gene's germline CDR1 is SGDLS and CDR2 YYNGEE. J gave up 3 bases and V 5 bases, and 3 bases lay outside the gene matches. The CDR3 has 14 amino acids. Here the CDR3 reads CASSLSGSYNEQFF. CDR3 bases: TGTGCCAGCAGTCTTAGCGGGAGCTACAATGAGCAGTTCTTC.

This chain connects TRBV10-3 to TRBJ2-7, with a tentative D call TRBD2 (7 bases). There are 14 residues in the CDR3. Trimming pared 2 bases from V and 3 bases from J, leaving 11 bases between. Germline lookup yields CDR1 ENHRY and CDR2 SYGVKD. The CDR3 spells CAISERGGLYEQYF. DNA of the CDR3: TGTGCCATCAGTGAGAGGGGGGGGCTCTACGAGCAGTACTTC.

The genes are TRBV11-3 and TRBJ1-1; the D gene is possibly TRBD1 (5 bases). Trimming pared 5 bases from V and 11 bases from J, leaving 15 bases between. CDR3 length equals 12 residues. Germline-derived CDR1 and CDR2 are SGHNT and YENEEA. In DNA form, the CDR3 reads TGTGCCAGCAGCCCCGGTTGGGGGGATGCTTTCTTT. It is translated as CASSPGWGDAFF.

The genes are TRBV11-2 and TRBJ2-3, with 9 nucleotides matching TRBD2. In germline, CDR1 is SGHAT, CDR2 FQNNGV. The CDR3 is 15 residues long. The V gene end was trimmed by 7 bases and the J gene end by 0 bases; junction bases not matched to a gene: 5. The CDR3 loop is CASMLAGISTDTQYF. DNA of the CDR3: TGTGCCAGCATGCTAGCGGGGATCAGCACAGATACGCAGTATTTT.

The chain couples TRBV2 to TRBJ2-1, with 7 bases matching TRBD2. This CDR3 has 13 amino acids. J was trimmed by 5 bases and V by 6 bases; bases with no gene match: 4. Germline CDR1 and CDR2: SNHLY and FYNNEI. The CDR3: CASRIAGHNEQFF. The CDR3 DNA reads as TGTGCCAGCAGAATAGCGGGCCACAATGAGCAGTTCTTC.

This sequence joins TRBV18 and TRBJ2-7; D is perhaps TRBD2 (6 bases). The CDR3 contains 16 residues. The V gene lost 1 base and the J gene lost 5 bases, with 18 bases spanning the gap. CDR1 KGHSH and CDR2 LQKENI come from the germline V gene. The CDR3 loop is CASSPRQGLHIHEQYF. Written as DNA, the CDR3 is TGTGCCAGCTCACCACGGCAGGGACTCCACATCCACGAGCAGTACTTC.

CDR3 region: CATSRQGIFTEAFF. The CDR3, as DNA: TGTGCCACCAGCAGACAGGGAATTTTTACTGAAGCTTTCTTT. The rearrangement joins TRBV15 to TRBJ1-1, with a weak D call TRBD1 (5 bases). This CDR3 spans 14 amino acids. The V gene lost 2 bases and the J gene lost 5 bases, with 12 bases spanning the gap. Germline CDR1 is LNHNV and CDR2 is YYDKDF (reference sequence).

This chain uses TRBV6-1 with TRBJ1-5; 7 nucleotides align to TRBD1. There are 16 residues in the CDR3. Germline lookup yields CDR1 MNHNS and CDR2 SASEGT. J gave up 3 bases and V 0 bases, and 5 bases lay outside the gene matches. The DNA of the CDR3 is TGTGCCAGCAGTGAAGCAGGACAGGTCCCCAATCAGCCCCAGCATTTT. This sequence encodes CASSEAGQVPNQPQHF.

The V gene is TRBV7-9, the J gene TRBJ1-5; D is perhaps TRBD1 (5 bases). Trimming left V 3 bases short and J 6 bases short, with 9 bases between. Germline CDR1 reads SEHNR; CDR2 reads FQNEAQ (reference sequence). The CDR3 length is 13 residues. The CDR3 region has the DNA TGTGCCAGCAGCTTTACGGGGGTTCAGCCCCAGCATTTT. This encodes CASSFTGVQPQHF.

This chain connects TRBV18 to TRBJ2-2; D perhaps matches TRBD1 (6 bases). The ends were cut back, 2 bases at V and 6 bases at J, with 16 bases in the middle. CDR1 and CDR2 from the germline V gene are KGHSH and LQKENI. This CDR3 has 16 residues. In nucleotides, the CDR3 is TGTGCCAGCTCACCATTGGACAGCTCTGGATCCGGGGAGCTGTTTTTT. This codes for CASSPLDSSGSGELFF.

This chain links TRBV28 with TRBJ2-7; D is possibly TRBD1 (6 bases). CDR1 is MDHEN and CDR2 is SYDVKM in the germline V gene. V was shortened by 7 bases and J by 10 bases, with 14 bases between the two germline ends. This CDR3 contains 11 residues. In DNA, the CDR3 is TGTGCCAGCACAACAAGGACAGCACAGTACTTC. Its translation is CASTTRTAQYF. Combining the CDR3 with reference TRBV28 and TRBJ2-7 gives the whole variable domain DVKVTQSSRYLVKRTGEKVFLECVQDMDHENMFWYRQDPGLGLRLIYFSYDVKMKEKGDIPEGYSVSREKKERFSLILESASTNQTSMYLCASTTRTAQYFGPGTRLTVT.

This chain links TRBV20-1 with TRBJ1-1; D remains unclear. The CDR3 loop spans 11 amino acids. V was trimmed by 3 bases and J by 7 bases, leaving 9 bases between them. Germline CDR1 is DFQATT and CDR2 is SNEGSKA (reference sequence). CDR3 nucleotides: TGCAGTGCTAGCCTGAACTATGAAGCTTTCTTT. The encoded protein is CSASLNYEAFF.

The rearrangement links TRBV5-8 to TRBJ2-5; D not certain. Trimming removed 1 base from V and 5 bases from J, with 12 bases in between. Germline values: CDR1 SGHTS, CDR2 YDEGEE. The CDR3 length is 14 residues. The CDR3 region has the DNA TGTGCCAGCAGCTTGCTGGCCGGCCATGAGACCCAGTACTTC. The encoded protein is CASSLLAGHETQYF. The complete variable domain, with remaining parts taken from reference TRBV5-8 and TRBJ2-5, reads EAGVTQSPTHLIKTRGQQATLRCSPISGHTSVYWYQQALGLGLQFLLWYDEGEERNRGNFPPRFSGRQFPNYSSELNVNALELEDSALYLCASSLLAGHETQYFGPGTRLLVL.

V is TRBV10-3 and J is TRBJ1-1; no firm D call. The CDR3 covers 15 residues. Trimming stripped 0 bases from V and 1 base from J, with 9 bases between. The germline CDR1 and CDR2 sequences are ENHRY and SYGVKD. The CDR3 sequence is CAISESFVPNTEAFF. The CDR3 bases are TGTGCCATCAGTGAGTCGTTTGTCCCGAACACTGAAGCTTTCTTT.

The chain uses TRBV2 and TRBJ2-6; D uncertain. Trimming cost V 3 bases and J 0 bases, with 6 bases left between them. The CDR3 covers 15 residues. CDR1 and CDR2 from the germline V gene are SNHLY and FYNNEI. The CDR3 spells CASSDKISGANVLTF. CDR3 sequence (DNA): TGTGCCAGCAGTGATAAAATCTCTGGGGCCAACGTCCTGACTTTC.

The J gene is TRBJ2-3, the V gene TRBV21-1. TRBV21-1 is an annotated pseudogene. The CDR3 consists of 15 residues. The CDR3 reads CASSPKFGFFDTQYF. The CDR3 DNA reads TGTGCCAGCAGCCCAAAATTCGGATTTTTCGATACGCAGTATTTT.

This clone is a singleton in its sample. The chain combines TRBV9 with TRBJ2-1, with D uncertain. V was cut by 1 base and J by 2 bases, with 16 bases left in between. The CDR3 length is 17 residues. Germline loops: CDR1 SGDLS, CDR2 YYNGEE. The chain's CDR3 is CASSVIVPEGPYNEQFF. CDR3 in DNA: TGTGCCAGCAGCGTAATCGTCCCGGAAGGGCCCTACAATGAGCAGTTCTTC.

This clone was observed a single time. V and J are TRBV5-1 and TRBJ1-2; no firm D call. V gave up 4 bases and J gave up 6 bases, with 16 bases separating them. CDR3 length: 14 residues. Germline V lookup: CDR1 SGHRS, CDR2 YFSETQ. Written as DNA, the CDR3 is TGCGCCAGCAGCCAACAGACGAGATTGGATGGCTACACCTTC. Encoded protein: CASSQQTRLDGYTF.

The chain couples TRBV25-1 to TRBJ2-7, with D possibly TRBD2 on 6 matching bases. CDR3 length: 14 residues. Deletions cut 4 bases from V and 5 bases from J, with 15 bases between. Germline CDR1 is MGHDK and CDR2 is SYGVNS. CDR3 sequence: CASSGSSGTDEQYF. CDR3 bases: TGTGCCAGCAGTGGGTCCAGTGGGACTGACGAGCAGTACTTC.

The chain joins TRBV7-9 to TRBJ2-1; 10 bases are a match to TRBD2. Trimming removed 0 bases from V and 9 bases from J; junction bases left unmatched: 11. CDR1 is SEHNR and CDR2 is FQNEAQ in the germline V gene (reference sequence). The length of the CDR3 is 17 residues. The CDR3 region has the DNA TGTGCCAGCAGCTTAGCGCTTGGACTAGCGGTCCCACCTGAGCAGTTCTTC. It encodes CASSLALGLAVPPEQFF.

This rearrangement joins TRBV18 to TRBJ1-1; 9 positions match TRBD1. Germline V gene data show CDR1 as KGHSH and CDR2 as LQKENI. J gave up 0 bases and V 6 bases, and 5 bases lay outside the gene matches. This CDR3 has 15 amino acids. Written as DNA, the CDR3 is TGTGCCAGCTCCCCCGGGACAGGGCTGAACACTGAAGCTTTCTTT. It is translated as CASSPGTGLNTEAFF. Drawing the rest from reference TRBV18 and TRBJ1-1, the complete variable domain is NAGVMQNPRHLVRRRGQEARLRCSPMKGHSHVYWYRQLPEEGLKFMVYLQKENIIDESGMPKERFSAEFPKEGPSILRIQQVVRGDSAAYFCASSPGTGLNTEAFFGQGTRLTVV.

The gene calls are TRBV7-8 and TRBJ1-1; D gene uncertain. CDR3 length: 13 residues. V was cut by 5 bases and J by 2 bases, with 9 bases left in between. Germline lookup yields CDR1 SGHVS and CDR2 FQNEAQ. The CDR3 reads CASSKPLNTEAFF. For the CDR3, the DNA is TGTGCCAGCAGCAAGCCGTTAAACACTGAAGCTTTCTTT.

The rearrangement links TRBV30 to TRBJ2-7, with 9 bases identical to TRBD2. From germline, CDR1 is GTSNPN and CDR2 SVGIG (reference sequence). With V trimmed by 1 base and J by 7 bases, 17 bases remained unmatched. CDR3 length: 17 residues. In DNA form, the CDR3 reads TGTGCCTGGAGTGCCCTAGGGACGGCTGGACTAGCGCGGGAGCAGTACTTC. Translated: CAWSALGTAGLAREQYF.

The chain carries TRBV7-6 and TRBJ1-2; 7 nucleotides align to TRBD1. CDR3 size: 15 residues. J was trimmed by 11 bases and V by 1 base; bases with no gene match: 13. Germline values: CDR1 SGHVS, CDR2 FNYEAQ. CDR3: CASSLVAGTEAIYTF. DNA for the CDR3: TGTGCCAGCAGCTTAGTGGCCGGGACAGAAGCGATTTACACCTTC.

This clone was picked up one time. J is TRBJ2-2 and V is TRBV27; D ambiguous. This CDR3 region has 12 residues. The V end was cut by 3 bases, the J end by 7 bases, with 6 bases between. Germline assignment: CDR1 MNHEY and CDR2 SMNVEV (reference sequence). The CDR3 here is CASSFLHGELFF. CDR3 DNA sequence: TGTGCCAGCAGTTTCTTGCACGGGGAGCTGTTTTTT.

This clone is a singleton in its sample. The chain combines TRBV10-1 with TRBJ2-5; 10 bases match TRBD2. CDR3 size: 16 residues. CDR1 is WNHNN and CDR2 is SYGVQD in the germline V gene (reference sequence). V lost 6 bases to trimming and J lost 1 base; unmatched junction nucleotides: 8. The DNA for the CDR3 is TGCGCCAGCAGCCCTAAGACTAGCGGGTTCCAAGAGACCCAGTACTTC. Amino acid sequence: CASSPKTSGFQETQYF.

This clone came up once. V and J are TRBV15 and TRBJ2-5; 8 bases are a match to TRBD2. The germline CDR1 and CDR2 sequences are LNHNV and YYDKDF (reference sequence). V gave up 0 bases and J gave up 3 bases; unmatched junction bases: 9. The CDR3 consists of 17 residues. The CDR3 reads CATSRDTRGLAEETQYF. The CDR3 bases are TGTGCCACCAGCAGAGATACCCGAGGACTAGCCGAAGAGACCCAGTACTTC. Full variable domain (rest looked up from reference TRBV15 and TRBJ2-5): DAMVIQNPRYQVTQFGKPVTLSCSQTLNHNVMYWYQQKSSQAPKLLFHYYDKDFNNEADTPDNFQSRRPNTSFCFLDIRSPGLGDTAMYLCATSRDTRGLAEETQYFGPGTRLLVL.